This T cell receptor (beta chain) originates from a study of T cell responses to AZD1222 COVID-19 vaccine (dated by TCRdb to the early 2020s). With respect to the entire study: AZD1222 recipients with second doses at about 4 weeks or about 12 weeks were pooled, because spike-specific TCR depth and breadth did not differ between schedules. TCR sequencing was performed for some 250 trial participants, of whom 207 were given two doses of AZD1222 and approximately 25 were given two doses of MenACWY control vaccine. Enrollment into the trials was organized by age into subgroups of 18-55, 56-69 and 70-plus years, and those subgroups contained approximately 150, 30 and 60 TCR-sequenced participants, respectively. The full study reports these points: Conclusions about previously exposed vaccinees were limited because only six AZD1222 recipients were SARS-CoV-2 seropositive at baseline. After two AZD1222 doses, both the breadth and the depth of spike-specific TCRs were significantly higher than at day 0 and than in MenACWY recipients. The 56-69-year group was small, and its depth increase did not reach significance, likely because of low power. The whole spike protein was spanned by vaccine-associated CD4 TCRs, and dominant responses were seen in regions 160-218 and 743-854. No day 14 peak-response samples were available, so repertoires were characterized only after the peak T cell response. Most participants were white British and females outnumbered males, and the authors suggested that clonal diversity may have been underestimated. Epitopes outside the regions mutated in the B.1.351 and B.1.1.7 variants were reportedly recognized by nearly half of the unique spike-specific TCRs.

The sample's time point label, decoded: baseline before first vaccination. Samples from vaccinated people were obtained from the UK trials COV001 and COV002, which included a single-blind randomized controlled phase 2/3 trial of AZD1222 (ChAdOx1 nCoV-19) in healthy adults. For TCRbeta chain sequencing, PBMC samples were collected from trial participants at day 0 and at day 28 after the second dose. The CDR3 regions of human TCRbeta chains were analyzed by immunosequencing. Per the source publication's procedure: TCRs in the repertoires were matched against a reference library of SARS-CoV-2-specific TCRs that had been generated with the MIRA antigen-specificity platform. Breadth meant the fraction of unique TCRs that were SARS-CoV-2-associated, whereas depth meant the fraction of total T cells that were SARS-CoV-2-associated. Using the MIRA data, each spike-specific TCR was mapped to the spike region that the TCR reacts to and placed in a CD4 or CD8 class. Log10-transformed breadth and depth values were compared by one-way ANOVA with Sidak's multiple comparisons tests. TCRdb mirrors the immuneACCESS table, restricted to in-frame sequences. Some clones are absent from its copies; in checked studies, under half trace to an unresolved V gene, and the reason for the others is unknown. That table supplies the V and J calls and clone size; D and trimming were determined from the DNA. The sample contains about 180,000 clones, almost 90% of them found a single time. Together, the top ten hold roughly 8% of the sample.

According to the germline V gene (reference sequence), CDR1 reads LGHDT and CDR2 reads YNNKEL. The V end gives up 1 base and the J end 6 bases, leaving 8 bases in the junction not matched to a gene. The CDR3 spans 16 residues, from the cysteine through the phenylalanine. Of all the DNA, just the CDR3 is kept, 48 bases in frame from base 1. This clone was recorded a few times. No antigen is known for it. No base quality values were provided; no much bigger clone lies one nucleotide off. The sequence joins TRBV3-1 (or the pseudogene TRBV3-2) to TRBJ2-7, and 11 junctional nucleotides match TRBD2. Here the sequenced sample was peripheral blood, taken on day 0 of AZD1222 vaccination. This TCR was recovered from an adult in good health. The CDR3 has the sequence CASSQGRPSGGSEQYF. The DNA is as follows: TGTGCCAGCAGCCAAGGTAGGCCTAGCGGGGGGTCCGAGCAGTACTTC.